This is a list of T cell receptor beta chains from one sample in a study of T cell responses to AZD1222 COVID-19 vaccine. Produced via immunoSEQ multiplex PCR; TCRdb's table is partial and in-frame only. There are roughly 98,000 clones in the sample; around 85% occur only once, and around 14% lies in the top ten. The sequencing here drew on peripheral blood, taken 28 days after the second AZD1222 dose. Receptor source: an adult who received the AZD1222 COVID-19 vaccine. The CDR3 runs from the conserved cysteine through the conserved F or W. A D gene is named only where the DNA matches it firmly. Clone size is shown for a subset of rows, as once, few, many or a class of expanded clone.

D | J | size | V | CDR3 | DNA
- | TRBJ2-7 | - | TRBV3-1/TRBV3-2 | CASSQKGAYEQYF | TGTGCCAGCAGCCAAAAGGGGGCCTACGAGCAGTACTTC
TRBD2 | TRBJ2-7 | - | TRBV5-1 | CASREAGDYHEQYF | TGCGCCAGCAGAGAAGCGGGAGACTACCACGAGCAGTACTTC
- | TRBJ2-7 | - | TRBV6-1 | CASSEIRSDHFSYEQYF | TGTGCCAGCAGTGAAATCAGGTCTGACCATTTCTCCTACGAGCAGTACTTC
- | TRBJ1-1 | - | TRBV6-2/TRBV6-3 | CASSNGPGAFF | TGTGCCAGCAGTAATGGACCTGGAGCTTTCTTT
- | TRBJ1-6 | - | TRBV2 | CASSAQQSNSPLHF | TGTGCCAGCAGTGCCCAACAGAGTAATTCACCCCTCCACTTT
TRBD1 | TRBJ2-2 | once | TRBV5-1 | CASSPDRFNTGELFF | TGCGCCAGCAGCCCGGACAGGTTCAACACCGGGGAGCTGTTTTTT
TRBD1 | TRBJ1-4 | once | TRBV19 | CASSTGQLINEKLFF | TGTGCCAGTAGCACGGGACAGCTTATTAATGAAAAACTGTTTTTT
- | TRBJ1-5 | few | TRBV18 | CASSTEGNQPQHF | TGTGCCAGCTCGACAGAGGGCAATCAGCCCCAGCATTTT
- | TRBJ2-7 | once | TRBV11-2 | CASSLLYSYEQYF | TGTGCCAGCAGCTTATTGTACTCCTACGAGCAGTACTTC
TRBD1 | TRBJ2-7 | - | TRBV6-5 | CASRADRGNSYEQYF | TGTGCCAGCAGAGCGGACAGGGGAAACTCCTACGAGCAGTACTTC
- | TRBJ1-1 | - | TRBV7-2 | CASSVQGRPNTEAFF | TGTGCCAGCAGCGTACAGGGACGGCCAAACACTGAAGCTTTCTTT
- | TRBJ2-7 | - | TRBV7-2 | CASSLDRITYEQYF | TGTGCCAGCAGCTTAGATCGGATTACTTACGAGCAGTACTTC
- | TRBJ2-2 | - | TRBV10-3 | CAISLDLGAGELFF | TGTGCCATCAGTCTCGACTTGGGGGCCGGGGAGCTGTTTTTT
- | TRBJ1-2 | - | TRBV6-2/TRBV6-3 | CASSYAQGNGGYGYTF | TGTGCCAGCAGTTACGCGCAGGGGAATGGGGGCTATGGCTACACCTTC
- | TRBJ2-1 | - | TRBV2 | CASSESSLADNEQFF | TGTGCCAGCAGTGAGTCATCCCTTGCCGACAATGAGCAGTTCTTC